This entry lists 14 T cell receptor beta chains sequenced from one sample in a study of blood T cell repertoires in COVID-19. Generated by immunoSEQ multiplex PCR, the TCRdb table keeps only in-frame clones and is missing some. The sample gives about 210,000 clones, 89% of which show up once; under 5.5% is in the top ten. Sample: peripheral blood. The receptor set was obtained from a woman in her thirties or forties with acute or convalescent COVID-19.

CDR3 in DNA: TGCGCCAGCAGCCAGGGTGGACAGGGGTTCACTGAAGCTTTCTTT. Protein: CASSQGGQGFTEAFF. The rearrangement joins TRBV4-1 to TRBJ1-1; TRBD1 matches 9 bases. V was pared by 3 bases and J by 4 bases, with 6 bases of the junction left unmatched. Per germline, CDR1 MGHRA and CDR2 YSYEKL. This CDR3 comprises 15 residues.

This clone was seen only a few times. The chain couples TRBV2 to TRBJ1-1; a possible D gene is TRBD1 (6 bases). Germline V gives CDR1 SNHLY, CDR2 FYNNEI. Trimming took 6 bases from V and 3 from J, leaving 11 bases between them. The CDR3 is 13 residues long. As DNA, the CDR3 is TGTGCCAGCAGGGTACAGGGTTACACTGAAGCTTTCTTT. This sequence encodes CASRVQGYTEAFF. Together with reference TRBV2 and TRBJ1-1, the CDR3 gives the full variable domain: EPEVTQTPSHQVTQMGQEVILRCVPISNHLYFYWYRQILGQKVEFLVSFYNNEISEKSEIFDDQFSVERPDGSNFTLKIRSTKLEDSAMYFCASRVQGYTEAFFGQGTRLTVV.

The chain carries TRBV2 and TRBJ2-1, with TRBD2 identical over 13 bases. The V gene end was trimmed by 1 base and the J gene end by 11 bases; junction bases not matched to a gene: 5. This CDR3 is built from 15 residues. Germline loops: CDR1 SNHLY, CDR2 FYNNEI. CDR3 DNA: TGTGCCAGCAGTGAAGGGACTAGCGGGGGTTCGAAGCAGTTCTTC. Its translation is CASSEGTSGGSKQFF.

Relative to its sample, this clone is medium-sized (0.01 to 0.1%). The rearrangement joins TRBV19 to TRBJ1-2, with D maybe TRBD1 (5 bases). Germline CDR1 and CDR2: LNHDA and SQIVND (reference sequence). The V end lost 7 bases, the J end lost 1 base, and 13 bases lay between the germline ends. The length of the CDR3 is 14 residues. The CDR3 DNA reads TGTGCCAGTACCTCGTTCGGGGGTAACTATGGCTACACCTTC. Its protein product is CASTSFGGNYGYTF.

CDR3 protein: CASSLKGRGRPNEQFF. CDR3 in DNA: TGTGCCAGCAGTTTAAAAGGCAGGGGGCGCCCCAATGAGCAGTTCTTC. V gene TRBV27 combines with J gene TRBJ2-1; 8 bases are a match to TRBD1. This CDR3 contains 16 residues. Germline V lookup: CDR1 MNHEY, CDR2 SMNVEV (reference sequence). The J segment lost 6 bases and the V segment lost 2 bases, leaving 9 bases of the junction unmatched.

This clone was picked up one time. V gene TRBV29-1 combines with J gene TRBJ1-1; D ambiguous. CDR3 size: 11 residues. Germline V gene sequence: CDR1 SQVTM, CDR2 ANQGSEA. Trimming pared 5 bases from V and 5 bases from J, leaving 9 bases between. CDR3 in DNA: TGCAGCGTTCCCCAGGAAACTGAAGCTTTCTTT. Translated: CSVPQETEAFF.

The chain joins TRBV6-4 to TRBJ1-5; the D is unclear. The CDR3 runs to 13 residues. Trimming shortened V by 5 bases and J by 7 bases, and 12 bases separated the two germline ends. Germline V gene data show CDR1 as MRHNA and CDR2 as SNTAGT. This chain's CDR3 is CASSQGGGQPQHF. The CDR3 DNA reads as TGTGCCAGCAGTCAAGGAGGTGGACAGCCCCAGCATTTT.

This sequence joins TRBV10-2 and TRBJ2-3; D call uncertain. This CDR3 is 13 amino acids long. V lost 4 bases and J 5 bases, leaving 10 bases between the germline ends. The germline V gene has CDR1 WSHSY and CDR2 SAAADI. The CDR3 protein is CASSGGIRDTQYF. In DNA, the CDR3 is TGCGCCAGCAGTGGAGGCATTAGAGATACGCAGTATTTT.

The gene calls are TRBV19 and TRBJ1-1; possible D gene TRBD1, 6 bases. CDR3 size: 14 residues. In germline, CDR1 is LNHDA, CDR2 SQIVND (reference sequence). V was cut by 5 bases and J by 1 base, with 11 bases left in between. CDR3: CASSPRGQNTEAFF. The CDR3 region has the DNA TGTGCCAGTAGTCCCCGGGGACAGAACACTGAAGCTTTCTTT.

This chain connects TRBV5-1 to TRBJ2-1, with 7 positions matching TRBD1. The germline V gene has CDR1 SGHRS and CDR2 YFSETQ. V shed 3 bases, J shed 3 bases, and the junction held 0 bases outside the gene matches. There are 13 residues in the CDR3. The CDR3 DNA follows: TGCGCCAGCAGCTACAGGGGCTACAATGAGCAGTTCTTC. Amino acid sequence: CASSYRGYNEQFF.

V gene TRBV2 combines with J gene TRBJ1-5; possible D gene TRBD1, 5 bases. Deletions cut 6 bases from V and 0 bases from J, with 12 bases between. This CDR3 spans 15 amino acids. Per germline, CDR1 SNHLY and CDR2 FYNNEI. CDR3 loop: CASRLTASSNQPQHF. The CDR3, as DNA: TGTGCCAGCAGATTGACAGCGAGTAGCAATCAGCCCCAGCATTTT.

The CDR3 region is CASSPDRFWNTEAFF. For the CDR3, the DNA is TGTGCCAGCAGCCCGGACAGGTTTTGGAACACTGAAGCTTTCTTT. V gene TRBV2 combines with J gene TRBJ1-1; 7 nucleotides match TRBD1. Looked up from germline, CDR1 is SNHLY and CDR2 is FYNNEI. V was pared by 6 bases and J by 1 base, with 8 bases of the junction left unmatched. There are 15 residues in the CDR3.

The chain recombines TRBV7-2 with TRBJ1-2; 11 bases map to TRBD1. Germline CDR1 SGHTA, CDR2 FQGNSA. Trimming removed 2 bases from V and 2 bases from J; junction bases left unmatched: 4. The length of the CDR3 is 16 residues. The CDR3 nucleotides read TGTGCCAGCAGCTTATCTGGGACAGGGGGGAACTATGGCTACACCTTC. Translation: CASSLSGTGGNYGYTF.

CDR3 nucleotide sequence: TGTGCCAGCAGCGCTAGTCCCGGGACAGGGATCCATAATTCACCCCTCCACTTT. Its protein is CASSASPGTGIHNSPLHF. This rearrangement joins TRBV9 to TRBJ1-6; 9 nucleotides match TRBD1. Germline trimming cut 3 bases from V and 5 bases from J; bases unmatched to any gene: 12. CDR1 is SGDLS, CDR2 YYNGEE, per germline. The CDR3 extends over 18 amino acids.